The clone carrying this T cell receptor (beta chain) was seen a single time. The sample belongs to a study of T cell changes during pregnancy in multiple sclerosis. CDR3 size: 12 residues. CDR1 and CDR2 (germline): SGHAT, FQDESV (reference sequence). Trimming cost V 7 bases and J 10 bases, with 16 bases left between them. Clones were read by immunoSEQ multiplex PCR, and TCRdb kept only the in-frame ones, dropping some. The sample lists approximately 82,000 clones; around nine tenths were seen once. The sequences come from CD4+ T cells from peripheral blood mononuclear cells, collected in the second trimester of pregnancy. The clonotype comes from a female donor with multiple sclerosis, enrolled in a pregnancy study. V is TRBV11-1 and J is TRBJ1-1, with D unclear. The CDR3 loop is CASTTILMAAFF. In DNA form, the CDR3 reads TGTGCCAGCACAACTATTCTAATGGCAGCTTTCTTT.